This record covers a single T cell receptor beta chain. Its antigen is currently not known. Nothing much larger sits one base from this clone, and base qualities are not available. The sample comes from a study of siplizumab effects on memory and regulatory T cells (dated by TCRdb to the late 2010s). Turning to the overall study: The study looked at the effect of siplizumab, an anti-CD2 antibody, on alloreactive T-cell subsets in allogeneic mixed lymphocyte reactions made from human PBMCs. Broader findings and caveats from the paper: Roughly 75-97% of proliferating CD4+ or CD8+ clones could not be assigned a naive or memory phenotype. Compared with memory T cells, unstimulated naive T cells appeared more diverse, and naive cells seemed to make a substantial contribution to the alloresponse. Among mappable alloreactive CD4+ clones, the Treg-derived fraction averaged about 70% with siplizumab versus roughly 25% in control reactions. Siplizumab significantly lowered the cumulative frequency of alloreactive sequences that could be traced to unstimulated CD4+ memory T cells. No functional confirmation was obtained for the suppressive function of proliferating Tregs from siplizumab cultures. Because sequences below about 10^-5 frequency were poorly captured, only a minor fraction of alloreactive clones could be mapped to unstimulated subsets.

Additional sequencing covered unstimulated subsets from a few donor pairs, namely CD8+ effector memory, CD4+ naive, CD8+ TEMRA, CD4+ memory and CD8+ naive. Sorted unstimulated T cells, along with proliferating T cells recovered from mixed lymphocyte reactions, underwent TCRbeta CDR3 sequencing. Fresh whole blood from fewer than 11 HLA-typed healthy donors served as the source for isolating PBMCs. Libraries were constructed by the immunoSEQ multiplex PCR assay. Each sample had 80,000 to 100,000 TCR templates assayed by the deep sequencing platform. Genomic DNA extracted from sorted T cells was used for TCRbeta CDR3 sequencing. For the original study's pipeline: The R programming language was used for the clonal analysis of the TCRbeta CDR3 data. Unstimulated samples were compared with post-reaction CFSE-low samples to define alloreactive CD4+ and CD8+ clones. Regulatory or non-regulatory origin of alloreactive CD4+ clones was assigned by matching sequences to the sorted unstimulated Treg and non-Treg repertoires. As stored in TCRdb, this immuneACCESS dataset retains in-frame rearrangements with V and J assigned. A fraction of the clones does not appear; measured against another copy, unresolved V genes explain less than half of the discrepancy, and the remainder lacks a known reason. For V, J and clone size, that table is used; D and trimming come from the DNA. Counted in this sample were tens of thousands of clones; 96% of them appeared once. 0.025% to 0.035% of the sample is held by the ten biggest clonotypes.

CDR1 and CDR2 are read off the germline V gene as MRHNA and SNTAGT. Spanning cysteine to phenylalanine, the CDR3 consists of 16 amino acids. This entry keeps only the CDR3 DNA: 48 bases, framed from base 1. Trimming accounts for 7 bases at V and 4 bases at J, while the number of junction bases matched to no gene is 12. Sequencing used naive CD4+ T cells sorted from blood. Taken with the paper, the label for cell subset or site translates to: unstimulated naive T cells. The chain joins TRBV6-4 to TRBJ2-1, with 8 junctional bases fitting TRBD2. The sequence was collected from a human donor in good health. The CDR3 protein: CASTSTSAYRYNEQFF. The sequenced DNA is TGTGCCAGCACCTCGACTAGCGCCTACCGTTACAATGAGCAGTTCTTC.